This T cell receptor beta chain was documented in a study of T cells in Graves' hyperthyroidism and ophthalmopathy. This clonotype showed up many times. Its cognate antigen is unknown. Researchers amplified the TCR beta CDR3 regions from RNA transcripts. First-round RT-PCR of the TCR CDR3 relied on the HTBI primer set. TCRdb reprocessed the multiplex PCR reads with MiXCR, giving one entry per CDR3 protein. The sample includes 500,000 to 600,000 distinct CDR3 sequences, roughly 46% of them seen just once. Uncontrolled infection, other autoimmune disease, pregnancy or lactation disqualified patients from enrolment. Broader study findings: Through a model of 13 V-J features, ophthalmopathy was separated from stable hyperthyroidism. The model's output predicted ophthalmopathy at a median of about 6.5 months prior to onset.

V lost 1 base, J lost 3 bases, and 1 base stayed unmatched. This CDR3 has 15 amino acids. The V gene's germline CDR1 is SGHVS and CDR2 FNYEAQ. The receptor comes from a woman aged 18-35 years with Graves' hyperthyroidism. The sequencing input was peripheral blood or thyroid tissue (not recorded which). The rearrangement uses TRBV7-6 and TRBJ2-2, with 8 bases that match TRBD1. The CDR3: CASSLVRGHTGELFF. The CDR3 DNA is TGTGCCAGCAGCTTAGTCAGGGGGCACACCGGGGAGCTGTTTTTT.